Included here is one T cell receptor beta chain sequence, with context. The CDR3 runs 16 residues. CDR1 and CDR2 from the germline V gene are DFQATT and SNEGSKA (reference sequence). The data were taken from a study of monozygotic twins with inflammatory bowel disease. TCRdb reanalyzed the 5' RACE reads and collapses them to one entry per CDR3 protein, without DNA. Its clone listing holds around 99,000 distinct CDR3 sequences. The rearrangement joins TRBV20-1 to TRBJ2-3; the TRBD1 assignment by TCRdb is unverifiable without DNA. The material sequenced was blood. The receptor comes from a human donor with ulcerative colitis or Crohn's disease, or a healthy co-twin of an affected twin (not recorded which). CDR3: CSARLLRGGSTDTQYF.